The rows below give T cell receptor beta chains drawn from one sample of a study of regulatory T cells in long-lasting Graves disease. One entry per CDR3 protein results from TCRdb running MiXCR on the multiplex PCR reads. The sample includes about 430,000 distinct CDR3 sequences, 15% of them seen just once. These data also featured in a second study, about T cells in Graves' hyperthyroidism and ophthalmopathy.

The sequencing here drew on peripheral blood mononuclear cells (PBMCs), taken at new diagnosis, from a patient treated with antithyroid drugs. These receptors all stem from a woman aged 40 to 55 with Graves disease. Both conserved end residues are part of each CDR3. The D gene is left open where the match is weak. Expanded clones get a size class; other rows say once, few or many, or leave the size out.

v_gene	len	abundance	d_gene	j_gene	CDR3aa	CDR3nt
TRBV12-3/TRBV12-4	16	many	-	TRBJ1-2	CASSETYRSPNYGYTF	TGTGCCAGCAGTGAGACCTACAGGAGCCCTAACTATGGCTACACCTTC
TRBV3-1	14	many	TRBD1	TRBJ1-2	CASSQGRQGYGYTF	TGTGCCAGCAGCCAAGGCAGACAGGGCTATGGCTACACCTTC
TRBV4-1	16	-	TRBD2	TRBJ2-3	CASSPWTSGSTDTQYF	TGCGCCAGCAGCCCGTGGACTAGCGGGAGTACAGATACGCAGTATTTT
TRBV11-2	17	many	TRBD1	TRBJ1-6	CASSQERSGTDNSPLHF	TGCGCCAGCAGCCAAGAAAGGTCCGGGACAGATAATTCACCCCTCCACTTT
TRBV30	13	many	TRBD1	TRBJ1-1	CAWSGQGAPQAFF	TGTGCCTGGAGTGGGCAGGGGGCCCCTCAGGCTTTCTTT
TRBV28	13	many	-	TRBJ2-5	CASSLSPQETQYF	TGTGCCAGCAGTTTATCGCCCCAAGAGACCCAGTACTTC
TRBV28	14	-	-	TRBJ2-1	CASTVGGDYNEQFF	TGTGCCAGCACAGTAGGGGGGGACTACAATGAGCAGTTCTTC
TRBV10-3	13	few	-	TRBJ2-7	CAIGAKAPYEQYF	TGTGCCATCGGCGCTAAGGCCCCCTACGAGCAGTACTTC
TRBV12-3/TRBV12-4	16	many	-	TRBJ2-3	CASSALVGSFTDTQYF	TGTGCCAGCAGTGCCTTGGTGGGTTCTTTCACAGATACGCAGTATTTT
TRBV2	15	many	TRBD2	TRBJ2-1	CASSFSGRADGEQFF	TGTGCCAGCAGTTTTAGCGGGAGGGCCGATGGTGAGCAGTTCTTC
TRBV28	16	many	TRBD1	TRBJ1-2	CASSPPWTGINYGYTF	TGTGCCAGCAGCCCCCCCTGGACAGGGATAAACTATGGCTACACCTTC
TRBV9	17	few	TRBD2	TRBJ2-2	CASSVSSSGGGTGELFF	TGTGCCAGCAGCGTTTCATCTAGCGGGGGGGGCACCGGGGAGCTGTTTTTT
TRBV5-1	14	-	TRBD1	TRBJ1-1	CASSFGQGGTEAFF	TGCGCCAGCAGCTTCGGACAGGGTGGCACTGAAGCTTTCTTT
TRBV27	12	many	-	TRBJ2-1	CASSAPGNEQFF	TGTGCCAGCAGCGCCCCAGGCAATGAGCAGTTCTTC
TRBV20-1	14	many	-	TRBJ1-5	CSARKTAGNQPQHF	TGCAGTGCTAGAAAGACCGCGGGCAATCAGCCCCAGCATTTT
TRBV20-1	13	many	TRBD1	TRBJ2-3	CSTGQGRIDTQYF	TGCAGTACGGGACAGGGTAGAATAGATACGCAGTATTTT
TRBV11-3	15	-	TRBD1	TRBJ2-3	CASSRGQGSPDTQYF	TGTGCCAGCAGCCGGGGACAGGGTTCCCCAGATACGCAGTATTTT
TRBV20-1	20	few	TRBD2	TRBJ2-2	CSARGRRLAGGPGYTGELFF	TGCAGTGCTAGGGGAAGACGACTAGCGGGAGGTCCGGGATACACCGGGGAGCTGTTTTTT
TRBV28	12	few	-	TRBJ2-5	CASGAPRETQYF	TGTGCCAGCGGGGCGCCCCGAGAGACCCAGTACTTC
TRBV9	16	many	-	TRBJ1-1	CASSVAGDGQNTEAFF	TGTGCCAGCAGCGTAGCTGGGGACGGACAGAACACTGAAGCTTTCTTT
TRBV28	15	many	-	TRBJ2-2	CASSLRDPFTGELFF	TGTGCCAGCAGTCTCCGGGACCCGTTCACCGGGGAGCTGTTTTTT
TRBV30	13	many	-	TRBJ2-7	CAWSGTDPYEQYF	TGTGCCTGGAGTGGGACAGACCCCTACGAGCAGTACTTC
TRBV11-3	17	many	-	TRBJ2-3	CASSLRGTTGATDTQYF	TGTGCCAGCAGCTTAAGGGGAACGACAGGAGCCACAGATACGCAGTATTTT
TRBV7-8	17	many	TRBD1	TRBJ2-5	CASSLVSATGGEETQYF	TGTGCCAGCAGCTTAGTATCTGCGACAGGGGGGGAAGAGACCCAGTACTTC
TRBV4-2	17	-	-	TRBJ2-1	CASSQQPRVLPGDEQFF	TGTGCCAGCAGCCAGCAGCCAAGGGTTCTCCCAGGCGATGAGCAGTTCTTC
TRBV12-3/TRBV12-4	15	-	TRBD1	TRBJ2-1	CASSRTGAQYNEQFF	TGTGCCAGCAGTCGGACAGGGGCCCAATACAATGAGCAGTTCTTC
TRBV6-1	14	many	TRBD2	TRBJ2-1	CASSEGGSDNEQFF	TGTGCCAGCAGTGAAGGCGGGAGCGACAATGAGCAGTTCTTC
TRBV25-1	16	many	TRBD2	TRBJ2-5	CASSEYFQREGETQYF	TGTGCCAGCAGTGAATATTTCCAGCGGGAGGGGGAGACCCAGTACTTC
TRBV12-3/TRBV12-4	14	many	-	TRBJ2-1	CASSLGTLSNEQFF	TGTGCCAGCAGTCTTGGGACCCTGTCCAATGAGCAGTTCTTC
TRBV28	16	many	-	TRBJ2-7	CASSPPGLSEPDEQYF	TGTGCCAGCAGCCCCCCGGGACTTTCTGAACCGGACGAGCAGTACTTC
TRBV20-1	13	-	-	TRBJ2-7	CSARRGLMYEQYF	TGCAGTGCCCGACGGGGACTTATGTACGAGCAGTACTTC
TRBV12-3/TRBV12-4	17	many	TRBD2	TRBJ2-7	CASSLGRGASGVYEQYF	TGTGCCAGCAGCCTTGGTAGAGGGGCTAGCGGAGTCTACGAGCAGTACTTC
TRBV4-1	18	few	TRBD2	TRBJ2-2	CASSPGGLAGGPTGELFF	TGCGCCAGCAGCCCGGGAGGACTAGCGGGAGGACCCACCGGGGAGCTGTTTTTT
TRBV12-3/TRBV12-4	13	many	TRBD1	TRBJ1-2	CASSLTGVYGYTF	TGTGCCAGCAGTTTGACAGGGGTCTATGGCTACACCTTC
TRBV11-3	16	many	TRBD1	TRBJ2-7	CASSQRPTGQGYEQYF	TGTGCCAGCAGCCAAAGGCCAACGGGACAGGGTTACGAGCAGTACTTC
TRBV7-9	14	-	TRBD1	TRBJ2-5	CASSYETGQETQYF	TGTGCCAGCAGCTACGAGACAGGGCAAGAGACCCAGTACTTC
TRBV24-1	13	many	-	TRBJ2-7	CATSDPQTLSQYF	TGTGCCACCAGTGATCCTCAGACCCTTTCACAGTACTTC
TRBV28	18	many	TRBD1	TRBJ1-4	CASSPSGQGVVTNEKLFF	TGTGCCAGCAGTCCCTCGGGACAGGGGGTCGTGACTAATGAAAAACTGTTTTTT
TRBV2	13	many	TRBD2	TRBJ2-3	CARTSGKSDTQYF	TGTGCCCGAACTAGCGGGAAGTCAGATACGCAGTATTTT
TRBV28	14	many	TRBD2	TRBJ2-7	CASSLDGTKYEQYF	TGTGCCAGCAGTTTAGATGGGACTAAATACGAGCAGTACTTC
TRBV12-5	13	-	-	TRBJ2-7	CASGTGQTYERYF	TGTGCTAGTGGTACAGGACAGACCTACGAGCGGTACTTC
TRBV28	12	-	-	TRBJ1-4	CASSQAGGVTVF	TGTGCCAGCAGCCAAGCCGGTGGGGTAACCGTTTTT
TRBV11-3	14	-	TRBD2	TRBJ2-1	CASSFSGMSVEQFF	TGTGCCAGCAGCTTTAGCGGGATGTCGGTTGAGCAGTTCTTC
TRBV27	17	many	-	TRBJ1-5	CASSHSRYNSRPQPQHF	TGTGCCAGCAGTCATTCCCGCTACAATTCCCGGCCTCAGCCCCAGCATTTT
TRBV12-3/TRBV12-4	14	many	-	TRBJ2-1	CASSFVAAYNEQFF	TGTGCCAGCAGTTTTGTGGCAGCCTACAATGAGCAGTTCTTC
TRBV30	13	many	-	TRBJ1-4	CAWSFGFNEKLFF	TGTGCCTGGAGTTTTGGCTTCAATGAAAAACTGTTTTTT
TRBV24-1	14	-	-	TRBJ2-1	CATSAAQGSWEQFF	TGTGCCACCAGTGCTGCACAGGGCTCATGGGAGCAGTTCTTC
TRBV2	16	-	TRBD2	TRBJ2-1	CASSEGTSGFYNEQFF	TGTGCCAGCAGTGAAGGGACTAGCGGGTTTTACAATGAGCAGTTCTTC
TRBV28	16	many	-	TRBJ2-5	CASSRLLGGAEETQYF	TGTGCCAGCAGCCGACTCCTCGGTGGAGCAGAAGAGACCCAGTACTTC
TRBV12-5	13	many	TRBD1	TRBJ2-3	CASGPQGPDTQYF	TGTGCTAGTGGGCCACAGGGGCCAGATACGCAGTATTTT
TRBV7-2	13	-	-	TRBJ2-7	CASSHQGIGEQYF	TGTGCCAGCAGCCATCAGGGGATAGGGGAGCAGTACTTC